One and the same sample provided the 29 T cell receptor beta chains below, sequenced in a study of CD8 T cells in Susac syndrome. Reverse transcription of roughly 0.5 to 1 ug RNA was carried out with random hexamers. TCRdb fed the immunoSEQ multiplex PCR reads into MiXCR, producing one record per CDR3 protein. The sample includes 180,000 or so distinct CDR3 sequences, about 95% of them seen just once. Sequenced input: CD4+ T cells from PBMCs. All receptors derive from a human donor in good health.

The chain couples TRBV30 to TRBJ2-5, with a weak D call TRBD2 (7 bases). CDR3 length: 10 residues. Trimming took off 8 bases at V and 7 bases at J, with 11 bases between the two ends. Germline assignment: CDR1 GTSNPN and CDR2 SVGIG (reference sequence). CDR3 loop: CAGGAGTQYF. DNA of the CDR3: TGTGCCGGGGGGGCAGGGACCCAGTACTTC.

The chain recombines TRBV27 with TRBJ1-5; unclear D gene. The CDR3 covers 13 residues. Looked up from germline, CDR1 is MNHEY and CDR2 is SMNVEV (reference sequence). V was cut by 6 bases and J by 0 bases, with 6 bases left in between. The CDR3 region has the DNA TGTGCCAGCAGAGACAATAGCAATCAGCCCCAGCATTTT. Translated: CASRDNSNQPQHF.

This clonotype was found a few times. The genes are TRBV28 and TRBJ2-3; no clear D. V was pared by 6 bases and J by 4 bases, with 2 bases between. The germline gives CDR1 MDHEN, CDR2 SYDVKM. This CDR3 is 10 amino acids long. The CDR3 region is CASRADTQYF. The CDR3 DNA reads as TGTGCCAGCAGGGCAGATACGCAGTATTTT.

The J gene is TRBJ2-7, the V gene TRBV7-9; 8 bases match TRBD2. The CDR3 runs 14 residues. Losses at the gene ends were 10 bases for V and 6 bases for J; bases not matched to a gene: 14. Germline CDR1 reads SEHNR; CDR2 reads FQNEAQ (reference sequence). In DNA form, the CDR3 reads TGTGCCACGGGGCTAGCGGGTGTCCGTACCGAGCAGTACTTC. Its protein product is CATGLAGVRTEQYF. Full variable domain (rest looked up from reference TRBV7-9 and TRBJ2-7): DTGVSQNPRHKITKRGQNVTFRCDPISEHNRLYWYRQTLGQGPEFLTYFQNEAQLEKSRLLSDRFSAERPKGSFSTLEIQRTEQGDSAMYLCATGLAGVRTEQYFGPGTRLTVT.

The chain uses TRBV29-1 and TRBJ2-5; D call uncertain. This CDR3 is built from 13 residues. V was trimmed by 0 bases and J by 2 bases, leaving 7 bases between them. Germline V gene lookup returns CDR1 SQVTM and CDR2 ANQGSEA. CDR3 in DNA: TGCAGCGTTGAAGAGGTACAGCAAGAGACCCAGTACTTC. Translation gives CSVEEVQQETQYF.

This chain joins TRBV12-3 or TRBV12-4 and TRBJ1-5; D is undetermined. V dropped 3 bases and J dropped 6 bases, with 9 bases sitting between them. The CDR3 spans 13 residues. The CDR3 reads CASSFFSRQPQHF. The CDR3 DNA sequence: TGTGCCAGCAGTTTTTTCTCCCGTCAGCCCCAGCATTTT.

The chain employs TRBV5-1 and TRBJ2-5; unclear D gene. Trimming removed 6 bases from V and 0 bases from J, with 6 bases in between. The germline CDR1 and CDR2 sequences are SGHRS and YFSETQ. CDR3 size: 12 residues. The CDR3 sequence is CASTNHQETQYF. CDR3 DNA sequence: TGCGCCAGCACAAACCACCAAGAGACCCAGTACTTC.

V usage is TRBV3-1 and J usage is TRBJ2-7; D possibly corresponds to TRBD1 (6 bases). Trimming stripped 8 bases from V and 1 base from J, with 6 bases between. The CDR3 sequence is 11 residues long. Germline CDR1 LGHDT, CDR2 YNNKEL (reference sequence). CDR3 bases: TGTGCCAGCGGACAGTCCTACGAGCAGTACTTC. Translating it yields CASGQSYEQYF.

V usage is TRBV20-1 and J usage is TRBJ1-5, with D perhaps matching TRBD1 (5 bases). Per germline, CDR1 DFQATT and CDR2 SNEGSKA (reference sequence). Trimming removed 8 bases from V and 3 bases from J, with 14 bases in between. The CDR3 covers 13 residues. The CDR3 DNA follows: TGCAGTTCCGGGGGGAAGGACAATCAGCCCCAGCATTTT. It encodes CSSGGKDNQPQHF.

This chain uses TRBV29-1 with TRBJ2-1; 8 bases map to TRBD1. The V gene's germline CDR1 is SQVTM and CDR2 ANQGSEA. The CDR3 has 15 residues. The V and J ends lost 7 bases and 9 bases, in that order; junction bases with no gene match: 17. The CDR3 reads CSAGTGIAEGIEQFF. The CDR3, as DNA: TGCAGCGCCGGGACAGGCATCGCGGAGGGGATTGAGCAGTTCTTC.

The CDR3 DNA reads as TGTGCCAGCAGTTCTCCGACAGTCTCTGGGGCCAACGTCCTGACTTTC. It is translated as CASSSPTVSGANVLTF. The chain combines TRBV28 with TRBJ2-6; a possible D gene is TRBD1 (5 bases). The germline CDR1 and CDR2 sequences are MDHEN and SYDVKM. V was cut by 4 bases and J by 0 bases, with 10 bases left in between. The CDR3 spans 16 residues.

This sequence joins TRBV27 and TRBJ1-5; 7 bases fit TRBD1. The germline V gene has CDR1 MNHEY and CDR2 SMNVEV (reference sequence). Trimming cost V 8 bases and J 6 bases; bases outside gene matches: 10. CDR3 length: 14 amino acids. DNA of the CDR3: TGTGCCAGCGGAATACGACAGGGTGGTCAGCCCCAGCATTTT. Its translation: CASGIRQGGQPQHF.

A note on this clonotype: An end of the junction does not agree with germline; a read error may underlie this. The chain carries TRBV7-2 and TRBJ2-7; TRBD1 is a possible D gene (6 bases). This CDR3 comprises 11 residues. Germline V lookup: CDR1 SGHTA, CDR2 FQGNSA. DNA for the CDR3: TGTGCCAGCAGCTCCGGTGGGGACGACAGGTTC. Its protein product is CASSSGGDDRF.

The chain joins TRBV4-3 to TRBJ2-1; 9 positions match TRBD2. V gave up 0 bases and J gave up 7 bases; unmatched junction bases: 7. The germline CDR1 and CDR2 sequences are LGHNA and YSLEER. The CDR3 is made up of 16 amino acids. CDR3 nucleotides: TGCGCCAGCAGCCAAGATGGGGCGGGAGGGTGGAATGAGCAGTTCTTC. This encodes CASSQDGAGGWNEQFF.

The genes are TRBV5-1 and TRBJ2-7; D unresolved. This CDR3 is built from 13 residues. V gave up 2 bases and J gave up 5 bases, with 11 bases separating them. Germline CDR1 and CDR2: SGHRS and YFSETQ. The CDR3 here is CASSFQRDNEQYF. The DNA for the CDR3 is TGCGCCAGCAGCTTTCAAAGGGATAACGAGCAGTACTTC.

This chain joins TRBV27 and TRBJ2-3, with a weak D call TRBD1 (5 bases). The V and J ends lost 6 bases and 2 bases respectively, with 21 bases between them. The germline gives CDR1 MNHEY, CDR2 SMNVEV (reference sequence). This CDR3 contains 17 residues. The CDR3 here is CASRRLPPQGFTDTQYF. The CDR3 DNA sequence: TGTGCCAGCAGACGCCTACCCCCCCAGGGATTCACAGATACGCAGTATTTT.

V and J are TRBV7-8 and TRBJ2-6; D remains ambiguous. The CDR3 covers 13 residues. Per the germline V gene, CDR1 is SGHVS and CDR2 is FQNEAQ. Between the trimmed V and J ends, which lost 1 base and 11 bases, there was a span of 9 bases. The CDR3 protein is CASSLVSAYVLTF. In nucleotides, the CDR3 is TGTGCCAGCAGCTTAGTCAGTGCCTACGTCCTGACTTTC.

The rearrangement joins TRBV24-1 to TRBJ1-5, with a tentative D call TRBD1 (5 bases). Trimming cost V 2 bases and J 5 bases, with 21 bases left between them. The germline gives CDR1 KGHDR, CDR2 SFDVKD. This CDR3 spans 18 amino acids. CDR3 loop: CATSDSRPGTPLDQPQHF. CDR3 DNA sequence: TGTGCCACCAGTGATTCACGTCCAGGGACGCCGTTGGATCAGCCCCAGCATTTT.

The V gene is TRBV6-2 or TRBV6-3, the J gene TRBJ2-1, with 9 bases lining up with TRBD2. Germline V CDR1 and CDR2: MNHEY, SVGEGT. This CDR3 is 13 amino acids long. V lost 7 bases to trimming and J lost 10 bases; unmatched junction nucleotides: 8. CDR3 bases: TGTGCCAGCATCTCGGAAGGGACTAGCGAGCAGTTCTTC. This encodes CASISEGTSEQFF.

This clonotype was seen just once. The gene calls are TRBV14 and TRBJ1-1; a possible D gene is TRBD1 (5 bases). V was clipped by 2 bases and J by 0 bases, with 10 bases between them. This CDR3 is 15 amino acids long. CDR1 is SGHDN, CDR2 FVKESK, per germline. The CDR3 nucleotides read TGTGCCAGCAGCCAATTCTGGGGGGTGAACACTGAAGCTTTCTTT. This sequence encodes CASSQFWGVNTEAFF. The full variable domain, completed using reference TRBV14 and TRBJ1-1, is EAGVTQFPSHSVIEKGQTVTLRCDPISGHDNLYWYRRVMGKEIKFLLHFVKESKQDESGMPNNRFLAERTGGTYSTLKVQPAELEDSGVYFCASSQFWGVNTEAFFGQGTRLTVV.

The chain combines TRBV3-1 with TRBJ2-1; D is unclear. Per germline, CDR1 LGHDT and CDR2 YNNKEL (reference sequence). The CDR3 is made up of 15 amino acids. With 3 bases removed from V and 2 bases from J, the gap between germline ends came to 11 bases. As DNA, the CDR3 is TGTGCCAGCAGCCAGCTAGGCGAAACCTACAATGAGCAGTTCTTC. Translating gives CASSQLGETYNEQFF.

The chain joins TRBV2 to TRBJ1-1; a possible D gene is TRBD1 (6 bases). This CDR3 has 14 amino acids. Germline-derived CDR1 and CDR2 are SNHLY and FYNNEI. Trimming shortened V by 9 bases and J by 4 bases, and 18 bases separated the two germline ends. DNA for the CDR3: TGTGCCAGTAGAGAGGACAGTAGGGGCACTGAAGCTTTCTTT. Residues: CASREDSRGTEAFF.

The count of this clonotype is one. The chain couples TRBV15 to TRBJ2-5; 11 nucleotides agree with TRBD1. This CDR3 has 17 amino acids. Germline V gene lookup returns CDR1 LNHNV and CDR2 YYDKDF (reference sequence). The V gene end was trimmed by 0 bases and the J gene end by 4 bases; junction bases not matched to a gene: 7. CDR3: CATSRDRTGGFPETQYF. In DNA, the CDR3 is TGTGCCACCAGCAGAGATAGGACAGGGGGCTTTCCAGAGACCCAGTACTTC.

The DNA for the CDR3 is TGCGCCAGCAGCGTCTGGGCCGGGACAGGGGGCTACGAGCAGTACTTC. Translating gives CASSVWAGTGGYEQYF. The genes are TRBV5-1 and TRBJ2-7; 11 bases map to TRBD1. V lost 4 bases and J lost 3; bases outside the gene matches: 9. The length of the CDR3 is 16 residues. In germline, CDR1 is SGHRS, CDR2 YFSETQ.

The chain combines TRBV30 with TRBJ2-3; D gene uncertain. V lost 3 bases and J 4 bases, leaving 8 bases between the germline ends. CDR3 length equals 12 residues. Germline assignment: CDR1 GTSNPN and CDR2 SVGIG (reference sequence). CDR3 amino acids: CAWRGESDTQYF. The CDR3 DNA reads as TGTGCCTGGAGAGGAGAGTCAGATACGCAGTATTTT.

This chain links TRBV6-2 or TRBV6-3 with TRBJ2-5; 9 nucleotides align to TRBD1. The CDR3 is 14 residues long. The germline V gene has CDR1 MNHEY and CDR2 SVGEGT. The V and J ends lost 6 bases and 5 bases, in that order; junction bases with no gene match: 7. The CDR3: CASSHNRGRETQYF. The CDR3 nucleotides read TGTGCCAGCAGCCACAACAGGGGGCGGGAGACCCAGTACTTC.

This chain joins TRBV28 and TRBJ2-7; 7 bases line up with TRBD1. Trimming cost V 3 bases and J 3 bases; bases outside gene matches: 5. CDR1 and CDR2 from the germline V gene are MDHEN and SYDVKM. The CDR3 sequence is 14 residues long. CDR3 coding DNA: TGTGCCAGCAGTTTCTCCGACAGGGTCTACGAGCAGTACTTC. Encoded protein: CASSFSDRVYEQYF.

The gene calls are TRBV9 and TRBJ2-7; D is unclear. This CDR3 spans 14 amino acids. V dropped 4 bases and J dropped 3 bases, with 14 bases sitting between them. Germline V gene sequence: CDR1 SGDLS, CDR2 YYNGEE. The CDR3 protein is CASSLSDLDYEQYF. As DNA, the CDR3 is TGTGCCAGCAGCCTCTCGGACCTCGACTACGAGCAGTACTTC.

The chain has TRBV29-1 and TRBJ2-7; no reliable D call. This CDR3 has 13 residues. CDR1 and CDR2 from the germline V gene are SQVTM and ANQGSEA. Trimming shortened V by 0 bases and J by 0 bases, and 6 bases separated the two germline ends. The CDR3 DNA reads TGCAGCGTTGAAGAAATCCACTCCTACGAGCAGTACTTC. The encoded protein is CSVEEIHSYEQYF.